This passage covers 18 T cell receptor beta chains from one sample sequenced in a study of shared clonotypes between healthy human individuals. The protocol was immunoSEQ multiplex PCR, while the TCRdb copy is restricted to in-frame clones and leaves out a portion. This table holds 2 million to 2.5 million clones, 90% to 96% found once. Sequences were obtained from naive CD4+ T cells sorted from blood. Stated subset: CD45RA+ positively selected. These TCRs come from a man between 18 and 29 years old in good health.

The chain uses TRBV29-1 and TRBJ2-7, with D possibly being TRBD2 (6 bases). Germline CDR1 reads SQVTM; CDR2 reads ANQGSEA. The V end lost 4 bases, the J end lost 2 bases, and 15 bases lay between the germline ends. This CDR3 has 14 amino acids. Here the CDR3 DNA reads TGCAGCGTTGGTAGGGTCGGAGGGACCTACGAGCAGTACTTC. It encodes CSVGRVGGTYEQYF.

The chain links TRBV18 to TRBJ2-3; D is unresolved. The V and J ends lost 2 bases and 1 base respectively, with 7 bases between them. This CDR3 has 14 residues. Germline-derived CDR1 and CDR2 are KGHSH and LQKENI. Written as DNA, the CDR3 is TGTGCCAGCTCACCAATGGCAGGCACAGATACGCAGTATTTT. Translation: CASSPMAGTDTQYF.

Worth noting for this clone: The sample contains more than one DNA sequence encoding this CDR3. The chain employs TRBV25-1 and TRBJ1-2; no clear D. There are 12 residues in the CDR3. Trimming pared 2 bases from V and 4 bases from J, leaving 5 bases between. Germline CDR1 is MGHDK and CDR2 is SYGVNS. This CDR3 is CASSEQSYGYTF. The CDR3 DNA reads as TGTGCCAGCAGTGAACAATCCTATGGCTACACCTTC.

This chain connects TRBV28 to TRBJ1-5; TRBD1 agrees at 8 bases. The CDR3 is 16 residues long. Losses at the gene ends were 2 bases for V and 0 bases for J; bases not matched to a gene: 3. Looked up from germline, CDR1 is MDHEN and CDR2 is SYDVKM. The CDR3 loop is CASSLSGTGSNQPQHF. CDR3 DNA: TGTGCCAGCAGTTTAAGCGGGACAGGTAGCAATCAGCCCCAGCATTTT.

The chain recombines TRBV9 with TRBJ2-7; D unclear. The V end lost 2 bases, the J end lost 4 bases, and 10 bases lay between the germline ends. This CDR3 region has 13 residues. The germline CDR1 and CDR2 sequences are SGDLS and YYNGEE. In DNA, the CDR3 is TGTGCCAGCAGCGTCGGTGGGGAATACGAGCAGTACTTC. Its protein product is CASSVGGEYEQYF.

V gene TRBV5-6 combines with J gene TRBJ1-2, with D perhaps TRBD1 (5 bases). V lost 4 bases, J lost 5 bases, and 18 bases lay in between. The germline CDR1 and CDR2 sequences are SGHDT and YYEEEE. The CDR3 totals 15 residues. CDR3 nucleotide sequence: TGTGCCAGCAGCCGAACAGGAGGGCGACCTTATGGCTACACCTTC. Encoded protein: CASSRTGGRPYGYTF.

The J gene is TRBJ2-1, the V gene TRBV10-2; possibly TRBD1 for D (6 bases). Trimming took 2 bases from V and 0 from J, leaving 11 bases between them. The CDR3 totals 16 residues. Per the germline V gene, CDR1 is WSHSY and CDR2 is SAAADI. CDR3 nucleotides: TGCGCCAGCAGTGAGCTGGACAGATCCTCCTACAATGAGCAGTTCTTC. It codes for CASSELDRSSYNEQFF.

V and J are TRBV5-8 and TRBJ2-3; D is possibly TRBD1 (6 bases). V was shortened by 4 bases and J by 1 base, with 16 bases between the two germline ends. This CDR3 spans 16 amino acids. Germline V gene data show CDR1 as SGHTS and CDR2 as YDEGEE. The CDR3 loop reads CASSPRQASGTDTQYF. CDR3 sequence (DNA): TGTGCCAGCAGCCCCAGACAGGCGTCGGGCACAGATACGCAGTATTTT.

The gene calls are TRBV30 and TRBJ2-7; 10 bases fit TRBD1. V trimming: 3 bases; J trimming: 6 bases; junction bases outside the gene matches: 11. Germline V gene lookup returns CDR1 GTSNPN and CDR2 SVGIG (reference sequence). This CDR3 region has 15 residues. The CDR3 DNA reads TGTGCCTGGAGGGGCTTCGGGACAGGGGTCCCCGAGCAGTACTTC. Protein sequence: CAWRGFGTGVPEQYF.

Details on this clone: This sample also contains other DNA sequences that code for the same CDR3. The chain carries TRBV7-2 and TRBJ2-7, with 8 positions matching TRBD2. Germline lookup yields CDR1 SGHTA and CDR2 FQGNSA. Trimming removed 5 bases from V and 0 bases from J; junction bases left unmatched: 6. The CDR3 extends over 15 amino acids. The CDR3 is CASSPGGGSSYEQYF. CDR3 in DNA: TGTGCCAGCAGCCCCGGGGGGGGGAGCTCCTACGAGCAGTACTTC.

V gene TRBV2 combines with J gene TRBJ2-1; 9 bases fit TRBD2. V lost 1 base, J lost 9 bases, and 10 bases stayed unmatched. The CDR3 is 16 amino acids. Germline CDR1 SNHLY, CDR2 FYNNEI. The CDR3 nucleotides are TGTGCCAGCAGTGAAGTCGCTAGCGGGAAGGCTGGTGAGCAGTTCTTC. Protein: CASSEVASGKAGEQFF.

The rearrangement joins TRBV6-6 to TRBJ1-5, with D tentatively TRBD1 (5 bases). The length of the CDR3 is 16 residues. The ends were cut back, 1 base at V and 1 base at J, with 11 bases in the middle. CDR1 and CDR2 from the germline V gene are MNHNY and SVGAGI (reference sequence). The CDR3 reads CASSYFWGRSNQPQHF. The CDR3 DNA follows: TGTGCCAGCAGTTACTTCTGGGGCCGGAGCAATCAGCCCCAGCATTTT.

The V gene is TRBV19, the J gene TRBJ2-7; 14 nucleotides line up with TRBD2. J was trimmed by 0 bases and V by 4 bases; bases with no gene match: 5. From germline, CDR1 is LNHDA and CDR2 SQIVND (reference sequence). The CDR3 extends over 17 amino acids. The CDR3: CASSTRGTSGSSYEQYF. CDR3 coding DNA: TGTGCCAGTAGTACCCGAGGGACTAGCGGGAGCTCCTACGAGCAGTACTTC.

With regard to this clone: Other DNA sequences within the sample encode an identical CDR3. The rearrangement uses TRBV7-2 and TRBJ1-5, with unresolved D. Trimming took off 2 bases at V and 4 bases at J, with 6 bases between the two ends. This CDR3 region has 13 residues. CDR1 is SGHTA, CDR2 FQGNSA, per germline. CDR3 DNA sequence: TGTGCCAGCAGCTTATCAGTAAATCAGCCCCAGCATTTT. Its translation: CASSLSVNQPQHF.

V is TRBV30 and J is TRBJ2-3, with no clear D. The CDR3 runs 15 residues. Trimming shortened V by 2 bases and J by 2 bases, and 14 bases separated the two germline ends. Germline V CDR1 and CDR2: GTSNPN, SVGIG (reference sequence). The CDR3 protein is CAWSSAATPTDTQYF. CDR3 DNA: TGTGCCTGGAGTTCGGCGGCTACCCCCACAGATACGCAGTATTTT.

This clone has only one observation. The chain has TRBV29-1 and TRBJ2-2, with a weak D call TRBD1 (5 bases). V was cut by 3 bases and J by 5 bases, with 10 bases left in between. Germline V CDR1 and CDR2: SQVTM, ANQGSEA. The CDR3 has 13 amino acids. The CDR3 sequence is CSVDRQGTGELFF. The CDR3 nucleotides read TGCAGCGTTGACAGGCAGGGTACCGGGGAGCTGTTTTTT.

CDR3 nucleotide sequence: TGTGCCAGCAGCTTGCTTCAGGGGCCTGACGAGCAGTACTTC. Protein sequence: CASSLLQGPDEQYF. The chain carries TRBV5-6 and TRBJ2-7; the D gene is possibly TRBD1 (6 bases). The CDR3 is 14 residues long. Germline loops: CDR1 SGHDT, CDR2 YYEEEE. Trimming took 1 base from V and 5 from J, leaving 13 bases between them.

This chain links TRBV6-5 with TRBJ1-1, with D possibly being TRBD1 (6 bases). Looked up from germline, CDR1 is MNHEY and CDR2 is SVGAGI. Trimming took 9 bases from V and 11 from J, leaving 19 bases between them. The CDR3 consists of 12 residues. DNA for the CDR3: TGTGCCAGTTACACAGGGAAAGTTGGGGCTTTCTTT. Translating it yields CASYTGKVGAFF.